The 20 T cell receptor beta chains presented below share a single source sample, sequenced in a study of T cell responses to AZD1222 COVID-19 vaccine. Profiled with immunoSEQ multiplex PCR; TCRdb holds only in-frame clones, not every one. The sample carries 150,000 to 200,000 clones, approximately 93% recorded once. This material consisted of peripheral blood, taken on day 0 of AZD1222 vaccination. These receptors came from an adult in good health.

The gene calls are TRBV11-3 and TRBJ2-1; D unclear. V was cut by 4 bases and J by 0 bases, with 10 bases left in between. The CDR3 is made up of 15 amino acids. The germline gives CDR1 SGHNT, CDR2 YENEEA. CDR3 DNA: TGTGCCAGCAGCTGGAATCAGGACTCCTACAATGAGCAGTTCTTC. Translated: CASSWNQDSYNEQFF.

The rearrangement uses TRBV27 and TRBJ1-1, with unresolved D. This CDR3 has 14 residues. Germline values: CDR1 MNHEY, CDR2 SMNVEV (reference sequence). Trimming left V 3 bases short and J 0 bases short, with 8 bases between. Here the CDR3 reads CASSLAYLNTEAFF. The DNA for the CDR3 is TGTGCCAGCAGTTTGGCATATTTGAACACTGAAGCTTTCTTT.

CDR3: CASSPGLAYNEQFF. CDR3 in DNA: TGTGCCAGCTCACCCGGACTCGCTTACAATGAGCAGTTCTTC. The V call is TRBV18, the J call TRBJ2-1; tentatively, D is TRBD2 (5 bases). The CDR3 sequence is 14 residues long. CDR1 and CDR2 from the germline V gene are KGHSH and LQKENI. With 3 bases removed from V and 4 bases from J, the gap between germline ends came to 10 bases. Supplemented by reference TRBV18 and TRBJ2-1, the full variable domain reads NAGVMQNPRHLVRRRGQEARLRCSPMKGHSHVYWYRQLPEEGLKFMVYLQKENIIDESGMPKERFSAEFPKEGPSILRIQQVVRGDSAAYFCASSPGLAYNEQFFGPGTRLTVL.

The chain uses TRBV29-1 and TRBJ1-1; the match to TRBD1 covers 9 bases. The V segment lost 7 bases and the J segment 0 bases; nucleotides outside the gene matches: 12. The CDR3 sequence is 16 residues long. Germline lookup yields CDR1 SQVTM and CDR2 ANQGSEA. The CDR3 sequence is CSAAARDRAMNTEAFF. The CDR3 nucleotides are TGCAGCGCTGCCGCCCGGGACAGGGCCATGAACACTGAAGCTTTCTTT.

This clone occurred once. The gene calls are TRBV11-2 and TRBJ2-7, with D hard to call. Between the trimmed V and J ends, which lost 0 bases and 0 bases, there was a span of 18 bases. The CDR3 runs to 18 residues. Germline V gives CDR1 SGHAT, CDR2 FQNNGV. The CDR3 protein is CASSLDWVRWVSSYEQYF. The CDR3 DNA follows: TGTGCCAGCAGCTTAGATTGGGTGCGGTGGGTAAGCTCCTACGAGCAGTACTTC. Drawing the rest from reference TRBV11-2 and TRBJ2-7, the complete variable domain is EAGVAQSPRYKIIEKRQSVAFWCNPISGHATLYWYQQILGQGPKLLIQFQNNGVVDDSQLPKDRFSAERLKGVDSTLKIQPAKLEDSAVYLCASSLDWVRWVSSYEQYFGPGTRLTVT.

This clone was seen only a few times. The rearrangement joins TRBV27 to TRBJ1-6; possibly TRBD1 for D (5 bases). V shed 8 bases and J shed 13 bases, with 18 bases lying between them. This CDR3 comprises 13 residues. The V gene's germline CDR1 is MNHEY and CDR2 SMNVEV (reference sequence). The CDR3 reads CASGGPGTSPLHF. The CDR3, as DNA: TGTGCCAGCGGAGGACCCGGGACTTCTCCCCTCCACTTT.

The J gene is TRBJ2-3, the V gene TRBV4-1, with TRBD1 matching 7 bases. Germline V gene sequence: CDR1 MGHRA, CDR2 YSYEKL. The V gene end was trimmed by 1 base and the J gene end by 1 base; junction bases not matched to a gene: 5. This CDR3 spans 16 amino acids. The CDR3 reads CASSQGGGQRTDTQYF. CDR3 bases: TGCGCCAGCAGCCAAGGAGGGGGACAGCGCACAGATACGCAGTATTTT.

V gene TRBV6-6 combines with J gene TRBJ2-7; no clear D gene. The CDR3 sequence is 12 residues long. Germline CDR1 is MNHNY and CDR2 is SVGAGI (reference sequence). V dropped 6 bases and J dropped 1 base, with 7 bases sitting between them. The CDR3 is CASSSASYEQYF. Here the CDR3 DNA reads TGTGCCAGCAGCTCGGCTTCCTACGAGCAGTACTTC.

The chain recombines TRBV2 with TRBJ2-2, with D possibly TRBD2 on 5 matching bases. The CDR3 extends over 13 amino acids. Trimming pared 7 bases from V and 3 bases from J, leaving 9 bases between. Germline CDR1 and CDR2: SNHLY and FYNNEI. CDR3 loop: CASTAGDTGELFF. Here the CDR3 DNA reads TGTGCCAGCACCGCCGGGGACACCGGGGAGCTGTTTTTT.

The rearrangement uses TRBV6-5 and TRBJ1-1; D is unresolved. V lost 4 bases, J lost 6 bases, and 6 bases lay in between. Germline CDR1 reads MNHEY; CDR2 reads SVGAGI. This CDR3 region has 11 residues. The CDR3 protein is CASSSVSEAFF. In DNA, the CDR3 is TGTGCCAGCAGTTCCGTCTCTGAAGCTTTCTTT.

In DNA form, the CDR3 reads TGCGCCAGCAGTGACGGGGGAGTAGGTGGGGAGCTGTTTTTT. Translating it yields CASSDGGVGGELFF. V usage is TRBV10-1 and J usage is TRBJ2-2, with TRBD2 as a possible D gene (6 bases). The CDR3 totals 14 residues. Germline assignment: CDR1 WNHNN and CDR2 SYGVQD (reference sequence). Deletions cut 3 bases from V and 8 bases from J, with 13 bases between.

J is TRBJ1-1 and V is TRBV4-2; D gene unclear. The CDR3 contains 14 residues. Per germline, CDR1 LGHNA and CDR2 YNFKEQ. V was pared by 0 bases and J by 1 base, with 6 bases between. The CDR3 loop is CASSQEGGNTEAFF. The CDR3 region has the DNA TGTGCCAGCAGCCAAGAGGGCGGGAACACTGAAGCTTTCTTT.

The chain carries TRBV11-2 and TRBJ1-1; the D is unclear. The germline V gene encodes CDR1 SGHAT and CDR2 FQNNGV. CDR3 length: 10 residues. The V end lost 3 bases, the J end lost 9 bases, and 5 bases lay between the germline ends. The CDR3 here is CASSFGQAFF. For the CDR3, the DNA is TGTGCCAGCAGCTTTGGACAAGCTTTCTTT.

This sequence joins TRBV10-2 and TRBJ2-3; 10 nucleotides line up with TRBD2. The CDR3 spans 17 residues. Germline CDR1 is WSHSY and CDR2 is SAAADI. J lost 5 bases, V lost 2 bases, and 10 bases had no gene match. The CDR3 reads CASSEGGLAGVGDTQYF. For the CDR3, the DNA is TGCGCCAGCAGTGAGGGGGGGCTAGCGGGGGTGGGAGATACGCAGTATTTT.

The CDR3 is CASSIVIQGGYTF. The CDR3 DNA sequence: TGTGCCAGTAGTATAGTCATCCAAGGTGGCTACACCTTC. The chain links TRBV19 to TRBJ1-2; no firm D call. Germline CDR1 LNHDA, CDR2 SQIVND (reference sequence). The germline V and J ends were trimmed by 1 base and 7 bases, with 10 bases remaining between them. The CDR3 has 13 residues. Full variable domain (rest looked up from reference TRBV19 and TRBJ1-2): DGGITQSPKYLFRKEGQNVTLSCEQNLNHDAMYWYRQDPGQGLRLIYYSQIVNDFQKGDIAEGYSVSREKKESFPLTVTSAQKNPTAFYLCASSIVIQGGYTFGSGTRLTVV.

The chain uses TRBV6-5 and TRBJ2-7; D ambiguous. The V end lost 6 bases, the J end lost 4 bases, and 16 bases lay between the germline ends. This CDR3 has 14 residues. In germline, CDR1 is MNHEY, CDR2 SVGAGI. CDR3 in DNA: TGTGCCAGCAGGCCCCCGACACCTAGGTACGAGCAGTACTTC. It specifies CASRPPTPRYEQYF.

CDR3: CASSPEAGGQETQYF. DNA of the CDR3: TGTGCCAGCTCTCCGGAAGCGGGGGGGCAAGAGACCCAGTACTTC. The gene calls are TRBV18 and TRBJ2-5; 10 bases match TRBD2. The CDR3 has 15 amino acids. Germline values: CDR1 KGHSH, CDR2 LQKENI. V shed 6 bases, J shed 2 bases, and the junction held 6 bases outside the gene matches.

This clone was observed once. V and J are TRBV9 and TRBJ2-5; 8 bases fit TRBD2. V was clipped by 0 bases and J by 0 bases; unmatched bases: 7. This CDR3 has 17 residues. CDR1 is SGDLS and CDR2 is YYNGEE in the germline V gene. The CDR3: CASSVGRIAGNQETQYF. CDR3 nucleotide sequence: TGTGCCAGCAGCGTAGGCCGGATAGCGGGGAACCAAGAGACCCAGTACTTC. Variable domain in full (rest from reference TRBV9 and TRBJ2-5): DSGVTQTPKHLITATGQRVTLRCSPRSGDLSVYWYQQSLDQGLQFLIQYYNGEERAKGNILERFSAQQFPDLHSELNLSSLELGDSALYFCASSVGRIAGNQETQYFGPGTRLLVL.

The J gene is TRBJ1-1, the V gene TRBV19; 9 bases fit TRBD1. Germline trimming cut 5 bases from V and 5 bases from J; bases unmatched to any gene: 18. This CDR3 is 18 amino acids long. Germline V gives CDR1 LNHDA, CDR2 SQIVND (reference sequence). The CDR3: CASSPNPRDRGRKTEAFF. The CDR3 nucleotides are TGTGCCAGTAGTCCGAACCCCCGAGACAGGGGGAGGAAGACTGAAGCTTTCTTT.

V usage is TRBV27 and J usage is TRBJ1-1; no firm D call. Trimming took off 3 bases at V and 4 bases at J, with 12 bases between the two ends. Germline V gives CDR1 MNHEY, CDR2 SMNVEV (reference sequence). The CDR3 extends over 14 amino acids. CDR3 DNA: TGTGCCAGCAGTTTGGTCTCCCGGGGCACTGAAGCTTTCTTT. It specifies CASSLVSRGTEAFF.